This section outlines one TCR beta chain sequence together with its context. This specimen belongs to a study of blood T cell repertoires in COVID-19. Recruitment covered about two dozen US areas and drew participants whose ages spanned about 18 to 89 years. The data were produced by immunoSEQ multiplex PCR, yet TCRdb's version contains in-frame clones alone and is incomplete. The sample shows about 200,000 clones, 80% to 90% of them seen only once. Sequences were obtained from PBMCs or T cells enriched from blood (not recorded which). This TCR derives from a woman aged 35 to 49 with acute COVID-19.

In DNA, the CDR3 is TGCGCCAGCAGCCAAGACGGGGGCTTGGGACTAGCGGGAGTAGAGACCCAGTACTTC. It translates to CASSQDGGLGLAGVETQYF. The V gene is TRBV4-1, the J gene TRBJ2-5, with 14 bases lining up with TRBD2. This CDR3 is 19 amino acids long. V shed 0 bases, J shed 4 bases, and the junction held 10 bases outside the gene matches. Germline V gene sequence: CDR1 MGHRA, CDR2 YSYEKL.